Detailed here is one T cell receptor beta chain. J gave up 7 bases and V 11 bases, and 12 bases lay outside the gene matches. The CDR3 has 14 residues. Germline CDR1 MNHNY, CDR2 SVGAGI (reference sequence). In the study's own analysis: Researchers report that nucleated cell counts were estimated from reference gene primer amplification. Generated by immunoSEQ multiplex PCR, the TCRdb table keeps only in-frame clones and is missing some. D and trimming come from the DNA, and the V and J calls and clone size come from that table. The sample comprises 100,000 to 150,000 clones, around 87% of which are singletons, and under 3% rests with the top ten. These data are taken from a study of blood T cell repertoires in COVID-19. Study details: COVID-19 samples, acute and convalescent, were from the United States, Italy and Spain.

The receptor comes from a middle-aged man with active COVID-19. The sequenced material came from peripheral blood. This chain joins TRBV6-6 and TRBJ2-1; 9 nucleotides line up with TRBD2. This chain's CDR3 is CASVEGGGVNEQFF. The CDR3 DNA is TGTGCCTCGGTGGAGGGCGGGGGGGTGAATGAGCAGTTCTTC.